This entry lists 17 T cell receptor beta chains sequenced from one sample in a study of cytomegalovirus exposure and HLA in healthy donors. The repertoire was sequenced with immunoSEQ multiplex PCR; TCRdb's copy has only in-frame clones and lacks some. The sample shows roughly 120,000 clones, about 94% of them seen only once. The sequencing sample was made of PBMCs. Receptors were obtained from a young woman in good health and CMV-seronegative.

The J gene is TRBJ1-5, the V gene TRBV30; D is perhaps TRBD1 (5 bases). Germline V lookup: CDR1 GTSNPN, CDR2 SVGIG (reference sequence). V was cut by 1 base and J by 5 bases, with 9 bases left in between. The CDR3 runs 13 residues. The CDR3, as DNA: TGTGCCTGGAGTGGACAGCCAGATCAGCCCCAGCATTTT. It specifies CAWSGQPDQPQHF.

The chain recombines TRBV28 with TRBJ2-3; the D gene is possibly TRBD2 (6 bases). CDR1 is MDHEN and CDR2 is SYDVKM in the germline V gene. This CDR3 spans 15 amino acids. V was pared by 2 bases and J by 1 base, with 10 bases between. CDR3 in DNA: TGTGCCAGCAGTTTAGCGGGGAGCCGCACAGATACGCAGTATTTT. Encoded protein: CASSLAGSRTDTQYF.

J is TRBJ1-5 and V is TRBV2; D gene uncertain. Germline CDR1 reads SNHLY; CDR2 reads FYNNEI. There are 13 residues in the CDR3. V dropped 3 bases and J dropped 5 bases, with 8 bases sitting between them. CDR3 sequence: CASSEAVHQPQHF. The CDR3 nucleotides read TGTGCCAGCAGTGAGGCGGTACATCAGCCCCAGCATTTT.

The CDR3 region is CASSGRRDEQYF. CDR3 nucleotide sequence: TGCGCCAGCAGCGGGAGGCGGGACGAGCAGTACTTC. The chain has TRBV4-1 and TRBJ2-7; TRBD2 might be the D (6 bases). The V and J ends lost 5 bases and 5 bases respectively, with 10 bases between them. Germline-derived CDR1 and CDR2 are MGHRA and YSYEKL. The CDR3 is 12 residues long.

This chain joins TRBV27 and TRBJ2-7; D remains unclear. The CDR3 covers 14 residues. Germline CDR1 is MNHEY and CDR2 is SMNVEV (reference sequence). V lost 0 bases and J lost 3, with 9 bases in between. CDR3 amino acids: CASSLSSFGYEQYF. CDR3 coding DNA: TGTGCCAGCAGTTTATCGAGCTTTGGCTACGAGCAGTACTTC.

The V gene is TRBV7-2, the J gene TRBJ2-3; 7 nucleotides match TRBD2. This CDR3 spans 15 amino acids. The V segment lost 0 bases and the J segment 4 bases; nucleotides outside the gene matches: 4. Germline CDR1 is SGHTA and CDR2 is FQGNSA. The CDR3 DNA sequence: TGTGCCAGCAGCTTAGCTCTCGCGGGGGCAGATACGCAGTATTTT. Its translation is CASSLALAGADTQYF.

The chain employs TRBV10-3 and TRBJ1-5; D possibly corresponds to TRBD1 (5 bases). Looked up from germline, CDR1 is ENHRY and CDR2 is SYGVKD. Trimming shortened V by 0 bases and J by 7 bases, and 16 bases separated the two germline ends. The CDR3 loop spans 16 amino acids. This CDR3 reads CAISESIRRDGQPQHF. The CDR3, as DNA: TGTGCCATCAGTGAGTCGATTCGCAGGGATGGACAGCCCCAGCATTTT.

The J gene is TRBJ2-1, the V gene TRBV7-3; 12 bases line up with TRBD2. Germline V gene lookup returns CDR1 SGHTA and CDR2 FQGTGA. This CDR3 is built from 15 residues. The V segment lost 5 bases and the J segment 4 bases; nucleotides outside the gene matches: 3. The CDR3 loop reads CASSLTSGRYNEQFF. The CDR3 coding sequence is TGTGCCAGCAGCCTGACTAGCGGGAGATACAATGAGCAGTTCTTC.

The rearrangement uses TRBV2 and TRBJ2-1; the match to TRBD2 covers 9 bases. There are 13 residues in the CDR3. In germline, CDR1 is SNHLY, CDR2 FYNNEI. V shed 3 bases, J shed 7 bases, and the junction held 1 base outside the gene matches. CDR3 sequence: CASSDLAGNEQFF. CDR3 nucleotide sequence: TGTGCCAGCAGTGACCTAGCGGGAAATGAGCAGTTCTTC.

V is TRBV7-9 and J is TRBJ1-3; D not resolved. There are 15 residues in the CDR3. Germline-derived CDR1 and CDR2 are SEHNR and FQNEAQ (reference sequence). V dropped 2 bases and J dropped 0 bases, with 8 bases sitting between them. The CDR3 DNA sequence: TGTGCCAGCAGCTTACAGGCGAGCTCTGGAAACACCATATATTTT. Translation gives CASSLQASSGNTIYF.

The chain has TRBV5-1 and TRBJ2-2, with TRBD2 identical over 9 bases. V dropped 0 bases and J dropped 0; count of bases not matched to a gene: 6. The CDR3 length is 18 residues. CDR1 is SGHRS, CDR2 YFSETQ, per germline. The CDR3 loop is CASSLAVTSGANTGELFF. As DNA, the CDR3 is TGCGCCAGCAGCTTGGCGGTGACTAGCGGAGCGAACACCGGGGAGCTGTTTTTT.

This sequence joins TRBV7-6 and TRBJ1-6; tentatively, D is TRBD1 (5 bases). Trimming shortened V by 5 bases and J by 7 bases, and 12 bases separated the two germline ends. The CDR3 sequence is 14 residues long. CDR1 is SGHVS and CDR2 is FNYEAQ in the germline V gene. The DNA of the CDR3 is TGTGCCAGCAGCGAACAGGCGGTAAATTCACCCCTCCACTTT. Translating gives CASSEQAVNSPLHF.

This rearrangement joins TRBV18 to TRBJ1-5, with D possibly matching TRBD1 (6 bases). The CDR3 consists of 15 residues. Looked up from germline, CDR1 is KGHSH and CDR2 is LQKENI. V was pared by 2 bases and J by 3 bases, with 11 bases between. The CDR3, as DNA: TGTGCCAGCTCACCAAAGTCAGGGGTCAATCAGCCCCAGCATTTT. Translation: CASSPKSGVNQPQHF.

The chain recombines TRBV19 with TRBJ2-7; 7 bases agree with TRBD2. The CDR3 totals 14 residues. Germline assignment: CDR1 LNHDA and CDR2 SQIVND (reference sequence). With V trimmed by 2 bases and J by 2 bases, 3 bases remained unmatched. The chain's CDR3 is CASSIRGRAYEQYF. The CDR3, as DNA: TGTGCCAGTAGTATACGTGGGAGGGCCTACGAGCAGTACTTC.

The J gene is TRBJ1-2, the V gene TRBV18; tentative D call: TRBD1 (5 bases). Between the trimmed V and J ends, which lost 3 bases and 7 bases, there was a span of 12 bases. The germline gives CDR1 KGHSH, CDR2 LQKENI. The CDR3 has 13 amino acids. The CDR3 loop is CASSPFDSSGYTF. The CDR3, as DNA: TGTGCCAGCTCACCTTTTGACAGTTCTGGCTACACCTTC.

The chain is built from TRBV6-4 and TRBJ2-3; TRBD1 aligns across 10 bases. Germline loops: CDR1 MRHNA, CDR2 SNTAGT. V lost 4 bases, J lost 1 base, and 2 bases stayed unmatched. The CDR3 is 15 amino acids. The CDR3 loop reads CASSAGTGGTDTQYF. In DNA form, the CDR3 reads TGTGCCAGCAGTGCCGGGACAGGGGGCACAGATACGCAGTATTTT.

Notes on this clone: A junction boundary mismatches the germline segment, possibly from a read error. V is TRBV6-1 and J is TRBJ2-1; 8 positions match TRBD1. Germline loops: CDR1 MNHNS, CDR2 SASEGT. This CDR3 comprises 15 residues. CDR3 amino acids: CASTEAGGATDEQFF. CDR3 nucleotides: TGTGCCAGCACTGAAGCAGGGGGCGCGACCGATGAGCAGTTCTTC.